This T cell receptor (beta chain) was observed in a study of control samples from healthy donors and cancer patients. The CDR3 runs to 14 residues. CDR1 MDHEN and CDR2 SYDVKM come from the germline V gene. Trimming cost V 8 bases and J 7 bases, with 18 bases left between them. Measured with immunoSEQ multiplex PCR; TCRdb has only the in-frame clones, and not every one. The sample lists about 130,000 clones, roughly 87% occurring once. The source material was blood. The chain couples TRBV28 to TRBJ2-1, with D possibly TRBD2 on 7 matching bases. The TCR was taken from a man between 18 and 35 years old in good health. The DNA of the CDR3 is TGTGCCAGCCTAAAAACAGGGAGGGTGAATGAGCAGTTCTTC. Translated: CASLKTGRVNEQFF.